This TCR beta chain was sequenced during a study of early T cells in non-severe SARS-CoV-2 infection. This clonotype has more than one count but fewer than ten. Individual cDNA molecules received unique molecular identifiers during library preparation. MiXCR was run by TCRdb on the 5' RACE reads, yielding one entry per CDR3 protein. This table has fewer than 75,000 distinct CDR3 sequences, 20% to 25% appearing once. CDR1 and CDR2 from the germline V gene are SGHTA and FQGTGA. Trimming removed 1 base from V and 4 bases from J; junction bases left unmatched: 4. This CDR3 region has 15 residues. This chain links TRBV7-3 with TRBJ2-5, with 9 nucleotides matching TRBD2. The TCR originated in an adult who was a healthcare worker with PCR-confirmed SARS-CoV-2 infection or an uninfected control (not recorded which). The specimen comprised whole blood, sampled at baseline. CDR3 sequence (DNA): TGTGCCAGCAGCTTAAATGCGGGGGGGCCAGAGACCCAGTACTTC. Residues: CASSLNAGGPETQYF.